The 21 T cell receptor beta chains below were found in one sample sequenced in a study of cytomegalovirus exposure and HLA in healthy donors. Amplification used 60 Vbeta primers and 13 Jbeta primers. TCRdb keeps only in-frame clones here, not all; method: immunoSEQ multiplex PCR. The sample contains about 140,000 clones, around three quarters of which appear only once. Input material: PBMCs. Receptors were obtained from a man aged 35 to 55 in good health and CMV-seronegative.

CDR3 in amino acids: CASSKSPYEQYF. The CDR3 coding sequence is TGTGCCAGTAGTAAATCTCCGTACGAGCAGTACTTC. The chain recombines TRBV19 with TRBJ2-7, with no clear D. This CDR3 contains 12 residues. The ends were cut back, 4 bases at V and 4 bases at J, with 8 bases in the middle. CDR1 is LNHDA and CDR2 is SQIVND in the germline V gene (reference sequence).

The V and J genes are TRBV13 and TRBJ2-2, with 8 bases lining up with TRBD1. CDR1 PRHDT and CDR2 FYEKMQ come from the germline V gene (reference sequence). The trim removed 2 bases at V and 5 bases at J, leaving 7 bases unmatched. CDR3 size: 16 residues. This chain's CDR3 is CASSLRSGGKTGELFF. CDR3 nucleotides: TGTGCCAGCAGCTTACGATCAGGGGGCAAAACCGGGGAGCTGTTTTTT.

This clone has only one observation. This chain uses TRBV6-5 with TRBJ2-1; 14 bases match TRBD2. The junction had 6 bases not matched to a gene; V was cut back by 4 bases and J by 10 bases. The germline gives CDR1 MNHEY, CDR2 SVGAGI. CDR3 length: 15 residues. The DNA for the CDR3 is TGTGCCAGCAGTTCAGGGACTAGCGGGAGACCCGAGCAGTTCTTC. Protein: CASSSGTSGRPEQFF.

The V gene is TRBV7-9, the J gene TRBJ2-3; 10 bases agree with TRBD2. This CDR3 region has 16 residues. Germline-derived CDR1 and CDR2 are SEHNR and FQNEAQ (reference sequence). J lost 2 bases, V lost 3 bases, and 5 bases had no gene match. CDR3 residues: CASSFISGGATDTQYF. The DNA for the CDR3 is TGTGCCAGCAGCTTTATCAGCGGGGGGGCCACAGATACGCAGTATTTT. Supplemented by reference TRBV7-9 and TRBJ2-3, the full variable domain reads DTGVSQNPRHKITKRGQNVTFRCDPISEHNRLYWYRQTLGQGPEFLTYFQNEAQLEKSRLLSDRFSAERPKGSFSTLEIQRTEQGDSAMYLCASSFISGGATDTQYFGPGTRLTVL.

The chain has TRBV21-1 and TRBJ2-7; TRBD1 reflects the table's D call only, with no check against the DNA. TRBV21-1 is a pseudogene segment. The CDR3 spans 15 residues. The CDR3 reads CASSNQTDPSYEQYF. CDR3 coding DNA: TGTGCCAGCAGCAACCAGACAGACCCCTCCTACGAGCAGTACTTC.

The chain is built from TRBV18 and TRBJ2-1; D perhaps matches TRBD2 (6 bases). The CDR3 is made up of 13 amino acids. The germline V gene encodes CDR1 KGHSH and CDR2 LQKENI. Trimming removed 3 bases at V and 5 bases at J, with 8 bases between. CDR3 sequence (DNA): TGTGCCAGCTCACCCTGGAGGGACAATGAGCAGTTCTTC. Translated, it gives CASSPWRDNEQFF.

This clone was seen a handful of times. The rearrangement joins TRBV30 to TRBJ2-7, with D maybe TRBD1 (5 bases). Between the trimmed V and J ends, which lost 2 bases and 2 bases, there was a span of 10 bases. The CDR3 spans 13 residues. The V gene's germline CDR1 is GTSNPN and CDR2 SVGIG (reference sequence). CDR3 DNA sequence: TGTGCCTGGAGTTTGTACAGGCCCTACGAGCAGTACTTC. Translation: CAWSLYRPYEQYF. Drawing the rest from reference TRBV30 and TRBJ2-7, the complete variable domain is SQTIHQWPATLVQPVGSPLSLECTVEGTSNPNLYWYRQAAGRGLQLLFYSVGIGQISSEVPQNLSASRPQDRQFILSSKKLLLSDSGFYLCAWSLYRPYEQYFGPGTRLTVT.

The chain has TRBV6-1 and TRBJ2-5; 10 positions match TRBD2. The V gene end was trimmed by 0 bases and the J gene end by 2 bases; junction bases not matched to a gene: 0. The germline V gene encodes CDR1 MNHNS and CDR2 SASEGT. The CDR3 totals 15 residues. The CDR3 loop reads CASSEAAGGQETQYF. DNA for the CDR3: TGTGCCAGCAGTGAAGCAGCGGGGGGGCAAGAGACCCAGTACTTC.

This clone was picked up a small number of times. V and J are TRBV27 and TRBJ2-7; 8 nucleotides align to TRBD1. Germline V gives CDR1 MNHEY, CDR2 SMNVEV (reference sequence). The CDR3 spans 14 residues. The V and J ends lost 5 bases and 3 bases, in that order; junction bases with no gene match: 6. The CDR3 loop is CASSDTGGGYEQYF. The CDR3 DNA is TGTGCCAGCAGTGACACAGGGGGAGGCTACGAGCAGTACTTC.

In this sample, this clone turned up once. This sequence joins TRBV15 and TRBJ1-4; tentative D call: TRBD1 (6 bases). CDR3 length: 16 amino acids. The germline V and J ends were trimmed by 0 bases and 7 bases, with 15 bases remaining between them. CDR1 is LNHNV and CDR2 is YYDKDF in the germline V gene (reference sequence). In nucleotides, the CDR3 is TGTGCCACCAGCAGAGATCTCCGGGACAACGTTGAAAAACTGTTTTTT. Translation: CATSRDLRDNVEKLFF.

The chain couples TRBV19 to TRBJ1-6; D remains unclear. The V end lost 6 bases, the J end lost 6 bases, and 12 bases lay between the germline ends. The CDR3 covers 14 residues. The germline gives CDR1 LNHDA, CDR2 SQIVND (reference sequence). CDR3 DNA sequence: TGTGCCAGTAGAACGAACAGCATTAATTCACCCCTCCACTTT. Its translation: CASRTNSINSPLHF.

The genes are TRBV4-2 and TRBJ2-1, with D perhaps matching TRBD2 (5 bases). V was shortened by 0 bases and J by 5 bases, with 8 bases between the two germline ends. The CDR3 has 14 amino acids. CDR1 and CDR2 (germline): LGHNA, YNFKEQ. The chain's CDR3 is CASSQEAGNNEQFF. CDR3 sequence (DNA): TGTGCCAGCAGCCAAGAAGCCGGGAACAATGAGCAGTTCTTC.

The V gene is TRBV11-2, the J gene TRBJ2-2, with TRBD2 identical over 10 bases. The junction had 11 bases not matched to a gene; V was cut back by 0 bases and J by 4 bases. Germline CDR1 and CDR2: SGHAT and FQNNGV. The CDR3 runs 19 residues. The CDR3: CASSLETLAGIVPTGELFF. CDR3 sequence (DNA): TGTGCCAGCAGCTTAGAGACACTAGCGGGAATTGTTCCCACCGGGGAGCTGTTTTTT.

The chain carries TRBV11-2 and TRBJ2-7; the match to TRBD1 covers 8 bases. There are 14 residues in the CDR3. With 1 base clipped from V and 5 bases from J, the junction kept 4 bases outside the gene matches. Germline-derived CDR1 and CDR2 are SGHAT and FQNNGV. CDR3 sequence: CASSLGTGQDEQYF. The CDR3 DNA reads TGTGCCAGCAGCTTAGGGACAGGGCAGGACGAGCAGTACTTC.

The chain uses TRBV14 and TRBJ2-1, with 10 bases matching TRBD2. V dropped 5 bases and J dropped 14; count of bases not matched to a gene: 6. This CDR3 has 12 residues. Germline CDR1 is SGHDN and CDR2 is FVKESK. CDR3 residues: CASSLLAGIEFF. CDR3 sequence (DNA): TGTGCCAGCAGCTTACTAGCGGGAATAGAGTTCTTC.

This clone showed up just once. This chain links TRBV12-5 with TRBJ2-3, with 7 nucleotides matching TRBD1. J was trimmed by 2 bases and V by 6 bases; bases with no gene match: 20. Germline-derived CDR1 and CDR2 are LGHNT and FRNRAP. The CDR3 is 19 residues long. CDR3 amino acids: CASGEKAKGQKLNTDTQYF. CDR3 DNA: TGTGCTAGTGGGGAAAAAGCGAAGGGACAGAAACTCAACACAGATACGCAGTATTTT. The entire variable domain, with the rest obtained from reference TRBV12-5 and TRBJ2-3, is as follows: DARVTQTPRHKVTEMGQEVTMRCQPILGHNTVFWYRQTMMQGLELLAYFRNRAPLDDSGMPKDRFSAEMPDATLATLKIQPSEPRDSAVYFCASGEKAKGQKLNTDTQYFGPGTRLTVL.

The chain has TRBV14 and TRBJ2-1; D is possibly TRBD2 (7 bases). This CDR3 has 14 amino acids. Germline CDR1 is SGHDN and CDR2 is FVKESK. V gave up 4 bases and J gave up 10 bases, with 17 bases separating them. The CDR3 protein is CASSRGGTKGEQFF. The CDR3, as DNA: TGTGCCAGCAGCCGGGGGGGCACCAAAGGAGAGCAGTTCTTC. Full variable domain (remainder filled in from reference TRBV14 and TRBJ2-1): EAGVTQFPSHSVIEKGQTVTLRCDPISGHDNLYWYRRVMGKEIKFLLHFVKESKQDESGMPNNRFLAERTGGTYSTLKVQPAELEDSGVYFCASSRGGTKGEQFFGPGTRLTVL.

This chain uses TRBV29-1 with TRBJ1-1; a weak D match, TRBD1 (5 bases). V gave up 6 bases and J gave up 1 base, with 15 bases separating them. CDR1 and CDR2 (germline): SQVTM, ANQGSEA. The CDR3 sequence is 14 residues long. CDR3 sequence: CSVGRYTGNTEAFF. DNA of the CDR3: TGCAGCGTGGGTAGGTACACAGGGAACACTGAAGCTTTCTTT.

The chain uses TRBV7-9 and TRBJ2-3; D is unresolved. V was pared by 1 base and J by 0 bases, with 5 bases between. Germline assignment: CDR1 SEHNR and CDR2 FQNEAQ (reference sequence). The CDR3 spans 14 residues. In DNA form, the CDR3 reads TGTGCCAGCAGCTTAGTATCCAGCACAGATACGCAGTATTTT. Amino acids: CASSLVSSTDTQYF.

CDR3 in amino acids: CASRTPGTGDSQPQHF. The CDR3 DNA reads TGTGCCAGCAGAACACCGGGGACGGGGGATAGTCAGCCCCAGCATTTT. This chain uses TRBV2 with TRBJ1-5; a weak D match, TRBD1 (5 bases). The CDR3 runs 16 residues. V was clipped by 6 bases and J by 6 bases, with 21 bases between them. Per the germline V gene, CDR1 is SNHLY and CDR2 is FYNNEI.

This clone showed up just a few times. The V gene is TRBV28, the J gene TRBJ2-1, with 12 nucleotides matching TRBD2. CDR1 is MDHEN, CDR2 SYDVKM, per germline. V trimming: 6 bases; J trimming: 7 bases; junction bases outside the gene matches: 10. CDR3 length: 16 amino acids. CDR3 nucleotide sequence: TGTGCCAGCAGGCCGACTAGCGGGAGAGACCGTAATGAGCAGTTCTTC. Its translation: CASRPTSGRDRNEQFF.